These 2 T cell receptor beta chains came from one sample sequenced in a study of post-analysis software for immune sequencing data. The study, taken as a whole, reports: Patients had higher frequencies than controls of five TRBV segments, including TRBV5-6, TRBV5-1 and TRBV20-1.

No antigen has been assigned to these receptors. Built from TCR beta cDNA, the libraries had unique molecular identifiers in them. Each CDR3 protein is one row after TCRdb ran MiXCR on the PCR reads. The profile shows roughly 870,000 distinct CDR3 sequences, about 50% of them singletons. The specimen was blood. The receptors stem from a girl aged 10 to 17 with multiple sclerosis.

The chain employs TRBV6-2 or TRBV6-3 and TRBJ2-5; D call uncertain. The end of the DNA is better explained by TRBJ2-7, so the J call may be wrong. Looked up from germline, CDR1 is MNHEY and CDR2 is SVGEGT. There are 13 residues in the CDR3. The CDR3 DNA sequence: TGTGCCAGCAGGATCCCCCAGACGTACGAGCAGTACTTC. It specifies CASRIPQTYEQYF.

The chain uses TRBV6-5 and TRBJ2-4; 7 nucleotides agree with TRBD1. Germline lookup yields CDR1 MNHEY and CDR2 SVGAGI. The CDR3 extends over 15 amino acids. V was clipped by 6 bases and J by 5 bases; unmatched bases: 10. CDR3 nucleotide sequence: TGTGCCAGCAGGAACCTGACAGGGATCCAAAACATTCAGTACTTC. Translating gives CASRNLTGIQNIQYF.